This is a list of T cell receptor beta chains from one sample in a study of PD-1 blockade in classical Hodgkin lymphoma. Assay: immunoSEQ multiplex PCR; the TCRdb copy retains only in-frame clones and omits some. This sample has about 40,000 clones, with 76% found just once. The sample in question was peripheral blood mononuclear cells (PBMCs), obtained at baseline. The receptors derive from a human donor with classical Hodgkin lymphoma. CDR3s include the opening cysteine and the closing phenylalanine or tryptophan. The D gene is left open where the match is weak. The size entry is marked missing in some rows and otherwise reads once, few, many or a size class.

V: TRBV9; size: few; J: TRBJ2-2; D: -; DNA: TGTGCCAGCAGCCCCTCAGGGAGGGGGGAGCTGTTTTTT; CDR3: CASSPSGRGELFF
V: TRBV5-4; size: -; J: TRBJ2-7; D: TRBD2; DNA: TGTGCCAGCACCCAGATAAGTCTAGCGGGAGGGCCACGCTACGAGCAGTACTTC; CDR3: CASTQISLAGGPRYEQYF
V: TRBV7-9; size: -; J: TRBJ1-5; D: TRBD1; DNA: TGTGCCAGCAGCCGGACAGGGACCGGGCAGCCCCAGCATTTT; CDR3: CASSRTGTGQPQHF
V: TRBV21-1; size: -; J: TRBJ2-2; D: -; DNA: TGTGCCAGCAGCAAACCCCTGGGGGAGCTGTTTTTT; CDR3: CASSKPLGELFF
V: TRBV5-4; size: -; J: TRBJ2-3; D: -; DNA: TGTGCCAGCAGCATACAGGGTGTTGTGACAGATACGCAGTATTTT; CDR3: CASSIQGVVTDTQYF
V: TRBV5-4; size: -; J: TRBJ1-1; D: -; DNA: TGTGCCAGCAGCTTGTCACACAAGAACACTGAAGCTTTCTTT; CDR3: CASSLSHKNTEAFF
V: TRBV11-2; size: -; J: TRBJ2-5; D: -; DNA: TGTGCCAGCAGCTTGGGCCAGGGGGGAGAGACCCAGTACTTC; CDR3: CASSLGQGGETQYF
V: TRBV6-1; size: -; J: TRBJ2-7; D: -; DNA: TGTGCCAGCAGTGAAGCTCAGCCCTACGAGCAGTACTTC; CDR3: CASSEAQPYEQYF
V: TRBV7-2; size: -; J: TRBJ1-1; D: -; DNA: TGTGCCAGCAGCTTAGCGGTATTCTCGTTGGGGGCTCACCCGAACACTGAAGCTTTCTTT; CDR3: CASSLAVFSLGAHPNTEAFF
V: TRBV27; size: -; J: TRBJ2-6; D: -; DNA: TGTGCCAGCAGTTTATCTCCCGCAGGGCTGGATGGGGCCAACGTCCTGACTTTC; CDR3: CASSLSPAGLDGANVLTF
V: TRBV7-3; size: few; J: TRBJ1-2; D: TRBD1; DNA: TGTGCCAGCAGCTTGACAGGGGTGGACTATGGCTACACCTTC; CDR3: CASSLTGVDYGYTF
V: TRBV5-1; size: -; J: TRBJ1-3; D: -; DNA: TGCGCCAGCAGCTCGGACAGCCAGAGCTCTGGAAACACCATATATTTT; CDR3: CASSSDSQSSGNTIYF
V: TRBV19; size: -; J: TRBJ2-1; D: TRBD2; DNA: TGTGCCAGTAGTATAGTAGCGGGGGGGAATGAGCAGTTCTTC; CDR3: CASSIVAGGNEQFF
V: TRBV28; size: -; J: TRBJ1-4; D: -; DNA: TGTGCCAGCAACACGATGGGACGGTGGAATGAAAAACTGTTTTTT; CDR3: CASNTMGRWNEKLFF
V: TRBV7-2; size: -; J: TRBJ1-3; D: -; DNA: TGTGCCAGCAGCTTAACGGCCGATTACGGGGGCTCTGGAAACACCATATATTTT; CDR3: CASSLTADYGGSGNTIYF
V: TRBV6-1; size: -; J: TRBJ1-5; D: -; DNA: TGTGCCAGCAGTGAAGAGTGGACGGCGGGATTGGAGCCCCAGCATTTT; CDR3: CASSEEWTAGLEPQHF
V: TRBV29-1; size: -; J: TRBJ1-1; D: -; DNA: TGCAGCGTTCAACCCGGTCGGGGCACTGAAGCTTTCTTT; CDR3: CSVQPGRGTEAFF
V: TRBV30; size: -; J: TRBJ2-1; D: TRBD2; DNA: TGTGCCTGGAGTCCGGGACTAGCGGGAGGGCCTGATGAGCAGTTCTTC; CDR3: CAWSPGLAGGPDEQFF
V: TRBV7-3; size: once; J: TRBJ1-1; D: -; DNA: TGTGCCAGCAGCCCCTTTAGGAACACTGAAGCTTTCTTT; CDR3: CASSPFRNTEAFF
V: TRBV7-2; size: -; J: TRBJ2-1; D: -; DNA: TGTGCCAGCAGCTTAGGGACAGAAAATGAGCAGTTCTTC; CDR3: CASSLGTENEQFF
V: TRBV19; size: -; J: TRBJ2-1; D: -; DNA: TGTGCCAGTAGCGGACTCCAGAGAGAGCAGTTCTTC; CDR3: CASSGLQREQFF
V: TRBV10-2; size: -; J: TRBJ2-2; D: TRBD1; DNA: TGCGCCAGCAGGACAGGGATCGGGGAGCTGTTTTTT; CDR3: CASRTGIGELFF
V: TRBV6-5; size: -; J: TRBJ2-7; D: -; DNA: TGTGCCAGCAGCCGGGGAGGGGGCTACGAGCAGTACTTC; CDR3: CASSRGGGYEQYF
V: TRBV11-2; size: -; J: TRBJ2-7; D: TRBD2; DNA: TGTGCCAGCAGCTTTACTAGCGGCCTTACCTACGAGCAGTACTTC; CDR3: CASSFTSGLTYEQYF
V: TRBV10-3; size: -; J: TRBJ1-5; D: TRBD1; DNA: TGTGCCATCAGTGAGGGACAGGGAATGGCTCAGCCCCAGCATTTT; CDR3: CAISEGQGMAQPQHF
V: TRBV7-9; size: -; J: TRBJ1-4; D: -; DNA: TGTGCCAGCAGCACTACAGGTTTTGCTAATGAAAAACTGTTTTTT; CDR3: CASSTTGFANEKLFF
V: TRBV6-5; size: -; J: TRBJ1-2; D: -; DNA: TGTGCCAGCCTAAAAAAGGGAGAGGATGGCTACACCTTC; CDR3: CASLKKGEDGYTF
V: TRBV19; size: -; J: TRBJ1-3; D: -; DNA: TGTGCCAGTAGACATCAGGGCGAAAGAAGCACCATATATTTT; CDR3: CASRHQGERSTIYF
V: TRBV4-1; size: -; J: TRBJ2-2; D: TRBD1; DNA: TGCGCCAGCAGCCAAGATGCAGGGGGCATAGCCGGGGAGCTGTTTTTT; CDR3: CASSQDAGGIAGELFF
V: TRBV19; size: -; J: TRBJ2-1; D: TRBD1; DNA: TGTGCCAGTAGTCCCCTTCGACAGGGGGCCACCTACAATGAGCAGTTCTTC; CDR3: CASSPLRQGATYNEQFF
V: TRBV7-6; size: -; J: TRBJ2-2; D: -; DNA: TGTGCCAGCAGCCTGAATGGGGGTTCGGACACCGGGGAGCTGTTTTTT; CDR3: CASSLNGGSDTGELFF
V: TRBV15; size: -; J: TRBJ2-5; D: -; DNA: TGTGCCACCAGCAGAGATTTTGGAGCGGGTCGTGAGACCCAGTACTTC; CDR3: CATSRDFGAGRETQYF
V: TRBV7-9; size: -; J: TRBJ2-2; D: -; DNA: TGTGCCAGCAGAACCGTCCCGAGCACCGGGGAGCTGTTTTTT; CDR3: CASRTVPSTGELFF
V: TRBV6-5; size: -; J: TRBJ2-2; D: -; DNA: TGTGCCAGCAGCCAGGACTACACCGGGGAGCTGTTTTTT; CDR3: CASSQDYTGELFF
V: TRBV7-9; size: -; J: TRBJ2-1; D: TRBD2; DNA: TGTGCCGCTGCCGGGACCTCCTCTCCTAGCGGGGGATACAATGAGCAGTTCTTC; CDR3: CAAAGTSSPSGGYNEQFF
V: TRBV10-3; size: -; J: TRBJ2-2; D: -; DNA: TGTGCGACCAGCCGTACCGGGGAGCTGTTTTTT; CDR3: CATSRTGELFF
V: TRBV2; size: few; J: TRBJ2-3; D: -; DNA: TGTGCCAGCTCTACGTCAGATACGCAGTATTTT; CDR3: CASSTSDTQYF
V: TRBV7-2; size: -; J: TRBJ2-1; D: -; DNA: TGTGCCAGCAGCTTATACGGGGATGAGCAGTTCTTC; CDR3: CASSLYGDEQFF
V: TRBV6-5; size: -; J: TRBJ2-5; D: TRBD1; DNA: TGTGCCAGCAGTTACTCGGGGACAGGGATTTTGGAGACCCAGTACTTC; CDR3: CASSYSGTGILETQYF
V: TRBV29-1; size: once; J: TRBJ2-7; D: -; DNA: TGCAGCGCTTCGTTGCTCTGGGGCGAGCAGTACTTC; CDR3: CSASLLWGEQYF
V: TRBV7-7; size: once; J: TRBJ2-5; D: TRBD1; DNA: TGTGCTAGCAGCTTTGACAGGGAGGAGACCCAGTACTTC; CDR3: CASSFDREETQYF
V: TRBV6-1; size: -; J: TRBJ1-1; D: -; DNA: TGTGCCAGCAGTGTCTTCGGACTGACTTTGAACACTGAAGCTTTCTTT; CDR3: CASSVFGLTLNTEAFF
V: TRBV4-1; size: -; J: TRBJ2-7; D: TRBD1; DNA: TGCGCCAGCAGCCAGCCCCATACAGGGGGCGAGCAGTACTTC; CDR3: CASSQPHTGGEQYF
V: TRBV19; size: -; J: TRBJ2-3; D: TRBD2; DNA: TGTGCCAGTAGTAGGAATCTAGCGGCGTCCCGCACAGATACGCAGTATTTT; CDR3: CASSRNLAASRTDTQYF
V: TRBV29-1; size: -; J: TRBJ1-2; D: -; DNA: TGCAGCGTTGAGACGGATACTAACTATGGCTACACCTTC; CDR3: CSVETDTNYGYTF
V: TRBV29-1; size: few; J: TRBJ2-7; D: -; DNA: TGCAGCGTTGAACAGGGGCCCTTCTACGAGCAGTACTTC; CDR3: CSVEQGPFYEQYF
V: TRBV19; size: -; J: TRBJ2-1; D: -; DNA: TGTGCCAGTAGTGTGCCGGGACGGGGTAATGAGCAGTTCTTC; CDR3: CASSVPGRGNEQFF
V: TRBV6-5; size: once; J: TRBJ2-7; D: TRBD2; DNA: TGTGCCAGCAGTTACAGAGCCAATGGACTAGGCGAGCAGTACTTC; CDR3: CASSYRANGLGEQYF